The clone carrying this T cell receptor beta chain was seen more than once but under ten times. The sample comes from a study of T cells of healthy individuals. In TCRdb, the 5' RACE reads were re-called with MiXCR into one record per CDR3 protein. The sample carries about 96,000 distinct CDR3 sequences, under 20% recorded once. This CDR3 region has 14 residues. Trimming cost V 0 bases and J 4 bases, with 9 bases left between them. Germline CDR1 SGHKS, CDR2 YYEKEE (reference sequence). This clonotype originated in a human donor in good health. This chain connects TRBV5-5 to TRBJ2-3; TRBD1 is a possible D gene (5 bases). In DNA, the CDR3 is TGTGCCAGCAGCTTGGTGGTAGGGGCAGATACGCAGTATTTT. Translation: CASSLVVGADTQYF. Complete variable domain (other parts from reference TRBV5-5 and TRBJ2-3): DAGVTQSPTHLIKTRGQQVTLRCSPISGHKSVSWYQQVLGQGPQFIFQYYEKEERGRGNFPDRFSARQFPNYSSELNVNALLLGDSALYLCASSLVVGADTQYFGPGTRLTVL.